The clone carrying this T cell receptor beta chain was counted at least ten times. Its target is unknown. This CDR3 has 12 residues. CDR1 and CDR2 from the germline V gene are SGHDT and YYEEEE. Between the trimmed V and J ends, which lost 1 base and 7 bases, there was a span of 6 bases. One entry per CDR3 protein results from TCRdb running MiXCR on the 5' RACE reads. The sample lists about 320,000 distinct CDR3 sequences, about 10% occurring once. The data were taken from a study of T cells after yellow fever vaccination. Study-wide results and caveats: Booster samples showed a return of most primary-vaccination clones (about 96% CD4, 88% CD8).

This receptor was identified in a man younger than 30 who received the YFV17D yellow fever vaccine. The chain combines TRBV5-6 with TRBJ1-5; D is unclear. The specimen was CD4+ T cells sorted from PBMCs, collected 45 days after the yellow fever booster vaccination. The CDR3: CASSLPDQPQHF. CDR3 DNA: TGTGCCAGCAGCTTGCCCGACCAGCCCCAGCATTTT.